This T cell receptor beta chain was documented in a study of shared clonotypes between healthy human individuals. Study-wide background: There were three CD4 naive, three CD4 memory, two CD8 naive and one CD8 memory plates per donor.

Sequencing was performed with immunoSEQ multiplex PCR; in TCRdb, only in-frame clones are kept and a portion is missing. The sample carries millions of clones, roughly 93% recorded once. Trimming left V 2 bases short and J 1 base short, with 9 bases between. Germline V gene data show CDR1 as KGHSH and CDR2 as LQKENI. This CDR3 spans 15 amino acids. On this clone: Within the sample, other DNA sequences also encode this same CDR3.

This sequence was found in a man aged 18 to 35 in good health. Some clones in this sample may be carry-over from other donors' samples. The chain couples TRBV18 to TRBJ1-5; perhaps TRBD1 as D (6 bases). The sequencing input was naive CD4+ T cells from PBMCs. Subset: CD45RA+ positively selected. The CDR3 bases are TGTGCCAGCTCACCAATTCAGGGGAGCAATCAGCCCCAGCATTTT. Amino acids: CASSPIQGSNQPQHF.